This T cell receptor (beta chain) comes out of a study of early T cells in non-severe SARS-CoV-2 infection. TCRdb reanalysed the 5' RACE reads using MiXCR and keeps one entry per CDR3 protein. The top ten hold over 1% of the sample, which has about 70,000 distinct CDR3 sequences, approximately 12% seen once. The CDR3 covers 16 residues. The V gene lost 6 bases and the J gene lost 5 bases, with 17 bases spanning the gap. Germline assignment: CDR1 MNHEY and CDR2 SMNVEV (reference sequence). This clonotype has ten or more counts. The chain employs TRBV27 and TRBJ1-6; possible D gene TRBD1, 5 bases. The sample taken for sequencing was whole blood. This receptor was identified in an adult who was a healthcare worker with PCR-confirmed SARS-CoV-2 infection or an uninfected control (not recorded which). This CDR3 reads CASRLGVLVHNSPLHF. The CDR3 DNA sequence: TGTGCCAGCAGATTGGGGGTTCTGGTGCATAATTCACCCCTCCACTTT.